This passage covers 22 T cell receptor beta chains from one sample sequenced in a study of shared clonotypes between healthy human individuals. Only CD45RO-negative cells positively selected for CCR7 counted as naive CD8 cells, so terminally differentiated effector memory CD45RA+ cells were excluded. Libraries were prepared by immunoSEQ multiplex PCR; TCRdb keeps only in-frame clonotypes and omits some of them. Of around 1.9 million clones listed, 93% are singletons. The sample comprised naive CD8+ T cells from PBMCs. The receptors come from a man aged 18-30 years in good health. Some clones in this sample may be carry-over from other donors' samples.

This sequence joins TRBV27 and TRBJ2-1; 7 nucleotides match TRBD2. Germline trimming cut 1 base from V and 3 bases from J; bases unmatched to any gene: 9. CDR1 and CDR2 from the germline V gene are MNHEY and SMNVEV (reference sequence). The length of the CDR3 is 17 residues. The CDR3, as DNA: TGTGCCAGCAGTTTATTAGGGGCGGGAGAGCTCTACAATGAGCAGTTCTTC. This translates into CASSLLGAGELYNEQFF.

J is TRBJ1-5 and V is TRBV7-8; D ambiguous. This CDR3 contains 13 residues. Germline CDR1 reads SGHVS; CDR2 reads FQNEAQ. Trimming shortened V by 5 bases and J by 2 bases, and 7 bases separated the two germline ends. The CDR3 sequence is CASSRWGNQPQHF. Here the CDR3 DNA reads TGTGCCAGCAGCCGTTGGGGCAATCAGCCCCAGCATTTT.

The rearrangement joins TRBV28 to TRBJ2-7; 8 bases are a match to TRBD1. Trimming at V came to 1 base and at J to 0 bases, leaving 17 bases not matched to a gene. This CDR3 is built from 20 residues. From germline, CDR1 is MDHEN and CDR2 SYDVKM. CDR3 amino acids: CASSLLIYGKGTGRSYEQYF. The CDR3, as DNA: TGTGCCAGCAGTTTATTAATTTATGGTAAAGGGACAGGCCGCTCCTACGAGCAGTACTTC.

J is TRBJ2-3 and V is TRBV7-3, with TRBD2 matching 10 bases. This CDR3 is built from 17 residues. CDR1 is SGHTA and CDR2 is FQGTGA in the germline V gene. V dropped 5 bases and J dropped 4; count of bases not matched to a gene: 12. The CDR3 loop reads CASSPYGRAGGSDTQYF. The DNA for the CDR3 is TGTGCCAGCAGCCCTTATGGGCGAGCGGGAGGGTCAGATACGCAGTATTTT.

CDR3 region: CASSLAGLRTDTQYF. The CDR3 region has the DNA TGCGCCAGCAGCTTGGCCGGGCTGCGCACAGATACGCAGTATTTT. V and J are TRBV5-1 and TRBJ2-3; no definite D call. V lost 0 bases, J lost 1 base, and 9 bases lay in between. The CDR3 is made up of 15 amino acids. Germline V CDR1 and CDR2: SGHRS, YFSETQ.

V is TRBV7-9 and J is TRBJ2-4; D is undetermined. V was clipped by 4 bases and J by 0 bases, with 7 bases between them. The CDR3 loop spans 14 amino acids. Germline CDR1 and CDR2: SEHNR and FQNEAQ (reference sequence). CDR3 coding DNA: TGTGCCAGCAGCTCGCAGTCAGCCAAAAACATTCAGTACTTC. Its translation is CASSSQSAKNIQYF.

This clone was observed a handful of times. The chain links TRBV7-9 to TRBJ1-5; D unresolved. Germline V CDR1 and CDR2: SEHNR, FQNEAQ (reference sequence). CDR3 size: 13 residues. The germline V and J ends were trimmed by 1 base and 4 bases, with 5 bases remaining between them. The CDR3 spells CASSLGQNQPQHF. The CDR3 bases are TGTGCCAGCAGCTTAGGTCAAAATCAGCCCCAGCATTTT.

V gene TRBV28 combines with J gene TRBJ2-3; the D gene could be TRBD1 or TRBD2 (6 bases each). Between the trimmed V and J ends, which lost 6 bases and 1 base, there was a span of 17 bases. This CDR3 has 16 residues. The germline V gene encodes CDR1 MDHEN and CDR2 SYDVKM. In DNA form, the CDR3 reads TGTGCCAGCAGGGGGGGCGCACGGTATCGCACAGATACGCAGTATTTT. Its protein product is CASRGGARYRTDTQYF.

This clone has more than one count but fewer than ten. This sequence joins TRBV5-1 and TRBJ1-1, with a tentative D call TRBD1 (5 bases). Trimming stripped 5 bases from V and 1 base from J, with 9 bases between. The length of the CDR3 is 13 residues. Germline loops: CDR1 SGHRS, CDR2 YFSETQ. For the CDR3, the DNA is TGCGCCAGCAGTTGGAGGGGGAACACTGAAGCTTTCTTT. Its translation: CASSWRGNTEAFF.

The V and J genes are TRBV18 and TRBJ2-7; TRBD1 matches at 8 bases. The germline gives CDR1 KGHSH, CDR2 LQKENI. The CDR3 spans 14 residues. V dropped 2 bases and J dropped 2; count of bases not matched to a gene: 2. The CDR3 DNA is TGTGCCAGCTCACCAGGACAGGGCCCCTACGAGCAGTACTTC. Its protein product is CASSPGQGPYEQYF.

Here the CDR3 DNA reads TGTGCCAGCAGTGCACTAGCGGGGTCGGAGGACAATGAGCAGTTCTTC. Its protein product is CASSALAGSEDNEQFF. The chain has TRBV25-1 and TRBJ2-1; 10 nucleotides match TRBD2. This CDR3 has 16 amino acids. Germline trimming cut 4 bases from V and 5 bases from J; bases unmatched to any gene: 8. The V gene's germline CDR1 is MGHDK and CDR2 SYGVNS. The complete variable domain, with remaining parts taken from reference TRBV25-1 and TRBJ2-1, reads EADIYQTPRYLVIGTGKKITLECSQTMGHDKMYWYQQDPGMELHLIHYSYGVNSTEKGDLSSESTVSRIRTEHFPLTLESARPSHTSQYLCASSALAGSEDNEQFFGPGTRLTVL.

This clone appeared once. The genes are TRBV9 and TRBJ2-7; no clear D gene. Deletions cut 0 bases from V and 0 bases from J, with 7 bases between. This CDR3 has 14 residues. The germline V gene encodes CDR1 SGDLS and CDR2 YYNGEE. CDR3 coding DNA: TGTGCCAGCAGCGTAGACAGTCGCTCCTACGAGCAGTACTTC. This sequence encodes CASSVDSRSYEQYF.

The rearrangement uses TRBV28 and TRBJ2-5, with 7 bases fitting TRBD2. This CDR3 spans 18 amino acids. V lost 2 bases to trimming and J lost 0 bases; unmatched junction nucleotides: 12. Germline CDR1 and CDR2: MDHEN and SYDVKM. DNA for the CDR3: TGTGCCAGCAGTTTAATGTCCCTAGCGGAGCCTTACCAAGAGACCCAGTACTTC. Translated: CASSLMSLAEPYQETQYF.

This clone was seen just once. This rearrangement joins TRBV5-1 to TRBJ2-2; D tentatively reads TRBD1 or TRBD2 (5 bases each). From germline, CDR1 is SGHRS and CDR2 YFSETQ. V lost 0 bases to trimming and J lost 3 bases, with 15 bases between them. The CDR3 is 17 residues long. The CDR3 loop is CASSLASGTFYTGELFF. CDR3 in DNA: TGCGCCAGCAGCTTGGCCTCGGGGACCTTCTACACCGGGGAGCTGTTTTTT. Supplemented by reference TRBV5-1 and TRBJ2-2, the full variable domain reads KAGVTQTPRYLIKTRGQQVTLSCSPISGHRSVSWYQQTPGQGLQFLFEYFSETQRNKGNFPGRFSGRQFSNSRSEMNVSTLELGDSALYLCASSLASGTFYTGELFFGEGSRLTVL.

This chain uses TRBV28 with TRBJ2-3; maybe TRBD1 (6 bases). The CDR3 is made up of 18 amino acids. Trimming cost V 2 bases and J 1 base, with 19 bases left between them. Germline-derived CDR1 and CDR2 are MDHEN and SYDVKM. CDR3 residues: CASSLLSGTSAGTDTQYF. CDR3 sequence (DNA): TGTGCCAGCAGTTTACTATCCGGGACATCAGCGGGCACAGATACGCAGTATTTT.

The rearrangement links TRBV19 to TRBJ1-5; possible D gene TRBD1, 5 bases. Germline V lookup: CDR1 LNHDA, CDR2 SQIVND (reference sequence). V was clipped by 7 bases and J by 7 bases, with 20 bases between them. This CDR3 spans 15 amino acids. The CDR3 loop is CASTMGELWEQPQHF. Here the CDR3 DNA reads TGTGCCAGTACCATGGGGGAGTTATGGGAACAGCCCCAGCATTTT.

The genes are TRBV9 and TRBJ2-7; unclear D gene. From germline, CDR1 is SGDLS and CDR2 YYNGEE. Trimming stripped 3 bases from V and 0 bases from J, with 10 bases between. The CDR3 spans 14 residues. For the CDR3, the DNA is TGTGCCAGCAGCGACTCTTGGGACTCCTACGAGCAGTACTTC. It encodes CASSDSWDSYEQYF.

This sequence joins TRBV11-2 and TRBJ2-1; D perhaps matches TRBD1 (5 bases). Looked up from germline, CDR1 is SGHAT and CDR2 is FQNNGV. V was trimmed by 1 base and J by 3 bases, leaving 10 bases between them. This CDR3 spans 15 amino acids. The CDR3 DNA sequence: TGTGCCAGCAGCTTAGCGGCAGGGATCTACAATGAGCAGTTCTTC. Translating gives CASSLAAGIYNEQFF.

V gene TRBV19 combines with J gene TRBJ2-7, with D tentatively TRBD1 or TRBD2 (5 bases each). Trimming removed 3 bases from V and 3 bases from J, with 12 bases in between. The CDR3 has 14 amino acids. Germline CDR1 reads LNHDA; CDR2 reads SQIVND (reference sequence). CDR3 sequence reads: CASSIPGLGYEQYF. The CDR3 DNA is TGTGCCAGTAGTATCCCGGGGCTTGGCTACGAGCAGTACTTC.

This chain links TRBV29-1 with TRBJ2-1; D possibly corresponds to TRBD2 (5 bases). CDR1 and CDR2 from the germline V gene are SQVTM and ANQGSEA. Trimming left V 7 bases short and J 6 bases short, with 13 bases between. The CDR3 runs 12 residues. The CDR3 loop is CSARGWPNEQFF. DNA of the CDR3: TGCAGCGCCCGCGGGTGGCCCAATGAGCAGTTCTTC.

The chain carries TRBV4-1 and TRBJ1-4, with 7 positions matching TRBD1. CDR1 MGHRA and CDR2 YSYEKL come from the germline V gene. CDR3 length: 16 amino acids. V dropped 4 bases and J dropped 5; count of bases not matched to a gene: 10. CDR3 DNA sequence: TGCGCCAGCAGCCCGGCTCGGGACAGCGAAAATGAAAAACTGTTTTTT. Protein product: CASSPARDSENEKLFF.

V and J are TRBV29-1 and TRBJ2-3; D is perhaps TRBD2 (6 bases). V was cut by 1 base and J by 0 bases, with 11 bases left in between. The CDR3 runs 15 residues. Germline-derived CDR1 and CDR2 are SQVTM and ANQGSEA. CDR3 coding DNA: TGCAGCGTTGAAGTCGGGAGTGATAGCACAGATACGCAGTATTTT. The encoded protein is CSVEVGSDSTDTQYF.